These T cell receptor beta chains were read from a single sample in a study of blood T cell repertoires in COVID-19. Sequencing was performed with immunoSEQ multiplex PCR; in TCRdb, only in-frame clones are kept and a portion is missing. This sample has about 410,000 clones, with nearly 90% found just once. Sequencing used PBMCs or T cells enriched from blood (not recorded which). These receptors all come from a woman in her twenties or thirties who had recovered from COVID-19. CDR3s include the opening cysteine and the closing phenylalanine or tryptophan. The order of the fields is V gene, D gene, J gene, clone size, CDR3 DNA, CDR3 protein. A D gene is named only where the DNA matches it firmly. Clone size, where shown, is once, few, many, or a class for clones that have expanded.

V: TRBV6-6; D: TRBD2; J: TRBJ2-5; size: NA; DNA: TGTGCCACCACCGGGACTAGCGGGAAGGAGACCCAGTACTTC; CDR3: CATTGTSGKETQYF
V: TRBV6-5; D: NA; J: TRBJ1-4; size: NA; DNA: TGTGCCAGCCGGGGAACTTTAACTAATGAAAAACTGTTTTTT; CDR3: CASRGTLTNEKLFF
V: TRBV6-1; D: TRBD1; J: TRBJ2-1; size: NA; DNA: TGTGCCAGCAGTGAACCAGGACAGGGGGTGGATGAGCAGTTCTTC; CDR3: CASSEPGQGVDEQFF
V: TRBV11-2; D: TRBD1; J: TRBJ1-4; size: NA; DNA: TGTGCCAGCAGCCCCCCGGGACAGGGACGTGAAAAACTGTTTTTT; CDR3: CASSPPGQGREKLFF
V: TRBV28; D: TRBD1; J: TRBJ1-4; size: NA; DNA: TGTGCCAGCAGAGACAGGGGAGCAACTAATGAAAAACTGTTTTTT; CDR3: CASRDRGATNEKLFF
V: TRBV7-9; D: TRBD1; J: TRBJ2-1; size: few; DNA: TGTGCCAGCAGGGCGCAACAGGGGTTGCGCCAGTTCTTC; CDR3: CASRAQQGLRQFF
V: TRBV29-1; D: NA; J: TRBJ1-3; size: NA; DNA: TGCAGCGTTGAAGATCATGGACAGGGAAACACCATATATTTT; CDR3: CSVEDHGQGNTIYF
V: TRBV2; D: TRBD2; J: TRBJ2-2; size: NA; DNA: TGTGCCAGCAGGTTAACGACTAGCTCGGCGACCGGGGAGCTGTTTTTT; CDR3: CASRLTTSSATGELFF
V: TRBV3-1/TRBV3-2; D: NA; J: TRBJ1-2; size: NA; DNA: TGTGCCAGCAGCCAAGACCTAGGGGTTTATGGCTACACCTTC; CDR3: CASSQDLGVYGYTF
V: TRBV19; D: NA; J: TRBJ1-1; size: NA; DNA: TGTGCCAGTAGTATTAAACTAAGGAACACTGAAGCTTTCTTT; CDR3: CASSIKLRNTEAFF
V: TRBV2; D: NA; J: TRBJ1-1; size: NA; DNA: TGTGCCAGCAGTGAAGAGACAGCCGTTAACACTGAAGCTTTCTTT; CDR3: CASSEETAVNTEAFF
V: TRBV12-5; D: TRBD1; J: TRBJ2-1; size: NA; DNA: TGTGCTAGTGGACTGATAGACAGGGGGCGTACAAATGAGCAGTTCTTC; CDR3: CASGLIDRGRTNEQFF
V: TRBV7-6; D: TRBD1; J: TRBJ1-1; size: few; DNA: TGTGCCAGCAGCTTAGGGCCCCCCGGGACAGGGGGCGCGTACGCGAACACTGAAGCTTTCTTT; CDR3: CASSLGPPGTGGAYANTEAFF
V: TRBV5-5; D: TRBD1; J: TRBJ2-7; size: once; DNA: TGTGCCAGCAGCTTGTCACCGGGACAGACCTACGAGCAGTACTTC; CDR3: CASSLSPGQTYEQYF
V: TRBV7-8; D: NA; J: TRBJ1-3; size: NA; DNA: TGTGCCAGCAGCCCCGATGCGGCTGGAAACACCATATATTTT; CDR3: CASSPDAAGNTIYF
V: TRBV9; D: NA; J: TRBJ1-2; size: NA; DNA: TGTGCCAGCAGCGTAGGAGGGAGGAACGACTATGGCTACACCTTC; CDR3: CASSVGGRNDYGYTF
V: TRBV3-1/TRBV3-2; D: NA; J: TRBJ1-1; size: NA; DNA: TGTGCCAGCAGCCAAGAAATACAGGTTGGTTGCACTGAAGCTTTCTTT; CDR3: CASSQEIQVGCTEAFF
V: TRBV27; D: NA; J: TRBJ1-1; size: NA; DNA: TGTGCCAGCAGTTTAACGGGGGGCACTGAAGCTTTCTTT; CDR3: CASSLTGGTEAFF
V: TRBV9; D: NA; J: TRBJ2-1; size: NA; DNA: TGTGCCAGCAGCGTAGGCCGGAGTGGGGCGTACAATGAGCAGTTCTTC; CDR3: CASSVGRSGAYNEQFF
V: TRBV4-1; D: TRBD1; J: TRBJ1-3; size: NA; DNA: TGCGCCAGCAGCGCGGACAGGGCTAGTGGAAACACCATATATTTT; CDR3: CASSADRASGNTIYF
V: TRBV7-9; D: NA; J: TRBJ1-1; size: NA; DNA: TGTGCCAGCAGCTTAGGGGGAGGCTCTGAAGCTTTCTTT; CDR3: CASSLGGGSEAFF
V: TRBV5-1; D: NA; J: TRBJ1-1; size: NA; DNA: TGCGCCAGCAGCCCATCGACAGGAGCGAACACTGAAGCTTTCTTT; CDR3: CASSPSTGANTEAFF
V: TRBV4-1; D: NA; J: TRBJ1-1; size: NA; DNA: TGCGCCAGCAGCCTAGGAGGGAACACTGAAGCTTTCTTT; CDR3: CASSLGGNTEAFF
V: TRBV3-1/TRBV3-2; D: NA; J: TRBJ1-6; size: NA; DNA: TGTGCCAGCAGCCAAAAGGGAGGGACCACCGATTCACCCCTCCACTTT; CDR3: CASSQKGGTTDSPLHF
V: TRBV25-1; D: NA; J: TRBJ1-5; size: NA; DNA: TGTGCCAGCAGTGATGGGGGAGGGAATCAGCCCCAGCATTTT; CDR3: CASSDGGGNQPQHF
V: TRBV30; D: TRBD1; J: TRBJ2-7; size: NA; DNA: TGTGCCTGGAGGCCTCTTTTTCCGGGACAGGGTCCCAGCGAGCAGTACTTC; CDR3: CAWRPLFPGQGPSEQYF
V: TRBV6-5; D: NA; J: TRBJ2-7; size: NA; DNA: TGTGCCAGCAAGTTCATGGACAGTGTCTCCTACGAGCAGTACTTC; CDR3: CASKFMDSVSYEQYF
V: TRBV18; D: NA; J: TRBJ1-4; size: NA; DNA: TGTGCCAGCTCACCGACAGCAACTAATGAAAAACTGTTTTTT; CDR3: CASSPTATNEKLFF
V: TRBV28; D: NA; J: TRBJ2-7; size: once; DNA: TGTGCCAGCAGTCCATCCGGGACACTTGGCTCCTACGAGCAGTACTTC; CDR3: CASSPSGTLGSYEQYF
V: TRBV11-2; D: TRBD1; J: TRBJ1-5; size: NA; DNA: TGTGCCAGCAGTTTCGACAGGGGCGAAAATCAGCCCCAGCATTTT; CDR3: CASSFDRGENQPQHF
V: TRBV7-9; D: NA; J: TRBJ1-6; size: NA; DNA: TGTGCCAGCAGCCCCTATCCCCTCCACTTT; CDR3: CASSPYPLHF
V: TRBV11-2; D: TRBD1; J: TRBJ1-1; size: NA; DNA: TGTGCCAGCAGTCTCACCCCGTCCAGGGGGGCTTTCTTT; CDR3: CASSLTPSRGAFF
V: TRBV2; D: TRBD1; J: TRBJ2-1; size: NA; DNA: TGTGCCAGGGGTACGGGACAGGAGTACAATGAGCAGTTCTTC; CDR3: CARGTGQEYNEQFF
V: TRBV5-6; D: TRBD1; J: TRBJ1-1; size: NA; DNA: TGTGCCAGCAGCGGGACAGATTACATGAACACTGAAGCTTTCTTT; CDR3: CASSGTDYMNTEAFF
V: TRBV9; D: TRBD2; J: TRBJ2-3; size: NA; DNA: TGTGCCAGCAGCGTAGGAACCCTGGGGCTAGCGGGAGTGGCAGATACGCAGTATTTT; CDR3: CASSVGTLGLAGVADTQYF
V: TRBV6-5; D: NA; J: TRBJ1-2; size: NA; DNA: TGTGCCAGCATCCTTGGGGGGGATGACTATGGCTACACCTTC; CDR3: CASILGGDDYGYTF
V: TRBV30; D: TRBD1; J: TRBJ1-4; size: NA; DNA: TGTGCCTGGAGTTCTTTACGGGACAGGGGTAATGAAAAACTGTTTTTT; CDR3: CAWSSLRDRGNEKLFF
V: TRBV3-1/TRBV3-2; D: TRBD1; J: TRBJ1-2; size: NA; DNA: TGTGCCAGCAGCCCGACGGGACAGGGGTACTATGGCTACACCTTC; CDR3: CASSPTGQGYYGYTF
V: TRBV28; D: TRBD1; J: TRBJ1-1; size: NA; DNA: TGTGCCAGCAGTTTATGGACAGGGGGGCTGTGGGCTTTCTTT; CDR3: CASSLWTGGLWAFF
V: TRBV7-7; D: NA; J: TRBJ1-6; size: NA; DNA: TGTGCTAGCAGCCCAGAGCCAGGCCCGTCTAATTCACCCCTCCACTTT; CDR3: CASSPEPGPSNSPLHF
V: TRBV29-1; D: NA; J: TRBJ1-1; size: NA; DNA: TGCAGCGTTGTATACAGGCTAAACACTGAAGCTTTCTTT; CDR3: CSVVYRLNTEAFF
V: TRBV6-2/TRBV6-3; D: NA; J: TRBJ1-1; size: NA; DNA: TGTGCCAGCAGTTATCCCCAGGGTGTCTCCCCCATGAACACTGAAGCTTTCTTT; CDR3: CASSYPQGVSPMNTEAFF
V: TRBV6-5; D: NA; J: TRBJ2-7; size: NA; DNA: TGTGCCAGCAGCCCCGGGACTACAGGGCCCTACGAGCAGTACTTC; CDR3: CASSPGTTGPYEQYF
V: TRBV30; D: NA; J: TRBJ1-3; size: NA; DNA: TGTGCCTGGAGTATACGGGGAGGAAACACCATATATTTT; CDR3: CAWSIRGGNTIYF
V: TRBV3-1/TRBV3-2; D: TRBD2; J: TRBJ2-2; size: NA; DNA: TGTGCCAGCAGCCAAGTCACTAGCGGGGGGGCCGGGGAGCTGTTTTTT; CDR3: CASSQVTSGGAGELFF
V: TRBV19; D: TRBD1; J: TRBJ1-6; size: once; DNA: TGTGCCAGTAGTACCGGGACAGGACACCCCAATTCACCCCTCCACTTT; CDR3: CASSTGTGHPNSPLHF
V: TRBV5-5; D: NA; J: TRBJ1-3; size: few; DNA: TGTGCCAGCAGCTTTTTAGGCGCAGGGGCCACAAATTTAAACACCATATATTTT; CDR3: CASSFLGAGATNLNTIYF
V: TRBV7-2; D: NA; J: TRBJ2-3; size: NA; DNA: TGTGCCAGCAGCTTAGATGGGCTGCGCAAAGATACGCAGTATTTT; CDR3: CASSLDGLRKDTQYF
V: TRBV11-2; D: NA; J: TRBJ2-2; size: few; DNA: TGTGCCAGCAGCTTCTCTGGGGCAGCGAACACCGGGGAGCTGTTTTTT; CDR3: CASSFSGAANTGELFF
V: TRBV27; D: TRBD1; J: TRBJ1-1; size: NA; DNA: TGTGCCAGCAGTTTACAGGGGGCGCCGAACACTGAAGCTTTCTTT; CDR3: CASSLQGAPNTEAFF
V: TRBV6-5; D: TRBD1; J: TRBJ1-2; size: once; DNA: TGTGCCAGCAGTTACTCGGACAGGGGCTACTATGGCTACACCTTC; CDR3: CASSYSDRGYYGYTF
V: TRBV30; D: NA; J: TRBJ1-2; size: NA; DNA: TGTGCCTGGAGTGTAGGGGAGGGGCGGAACTATGGCTACACCTTC; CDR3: CAWSVGEGRNYGYTF
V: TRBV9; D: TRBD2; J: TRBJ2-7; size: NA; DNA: TGTGCCAGCAGCGTAGGAGCGGGGGGCTACGAGCAGTACTTC; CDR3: CASSVGAGGYEQYF
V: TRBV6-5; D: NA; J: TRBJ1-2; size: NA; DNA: TGTGCCAGCAGGGCATCTGGGGAGAGTACTGGCTACACCTTC; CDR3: CASRASGESTGYTF
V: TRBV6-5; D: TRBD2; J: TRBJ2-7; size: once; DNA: TGTGCCAGCAGTTACTCCGGCGGGGGGGCGGGAGGTGAGCAGTACTTC; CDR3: CASSYSGGGAGGEQYF
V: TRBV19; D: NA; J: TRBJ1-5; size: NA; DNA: TGTGCCAGTAGTAGTGATCGGGTTCAGCCCCAGCATTTT; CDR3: CASSSDRVQPQHF
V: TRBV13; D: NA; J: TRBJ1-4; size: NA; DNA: TGTGCCAGCAGCTCCAGGGTGGGGAATGAAAAACTGTTTTTT; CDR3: CASSSRVGNEKLFF
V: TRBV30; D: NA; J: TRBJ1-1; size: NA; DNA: TGTGCCTGGAGTGTACTCAGGCGCACTGAAGCTTTCTTT; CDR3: CAWSVLRRTEAFF
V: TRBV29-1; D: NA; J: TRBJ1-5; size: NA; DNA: TGCAGCGTTGCCAGTCACAATCAGCCCCAGCATTTT; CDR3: CSVASHNQPQHF
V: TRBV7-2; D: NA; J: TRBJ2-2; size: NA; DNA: TGTGCCAGCAGTTCCCCTGACAGGAGTAACACCGGGGAGCTGTTTTTT; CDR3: CASSSPDRSNTGELFF